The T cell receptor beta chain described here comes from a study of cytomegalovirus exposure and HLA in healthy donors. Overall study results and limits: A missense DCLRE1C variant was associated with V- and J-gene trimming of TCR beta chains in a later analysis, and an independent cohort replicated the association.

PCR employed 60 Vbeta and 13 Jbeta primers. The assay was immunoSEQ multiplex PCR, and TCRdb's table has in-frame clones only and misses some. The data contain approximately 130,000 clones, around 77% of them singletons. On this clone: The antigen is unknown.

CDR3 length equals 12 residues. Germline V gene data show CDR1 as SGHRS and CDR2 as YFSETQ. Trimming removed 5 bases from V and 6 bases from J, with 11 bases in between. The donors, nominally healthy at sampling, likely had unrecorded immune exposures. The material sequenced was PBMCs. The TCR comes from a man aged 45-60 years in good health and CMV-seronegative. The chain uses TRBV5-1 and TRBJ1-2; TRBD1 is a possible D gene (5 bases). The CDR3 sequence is CASSFGGDGYTF. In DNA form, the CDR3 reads TGCGCCAGCAGTTTCGGGGGGGATGGCTACACCTTC. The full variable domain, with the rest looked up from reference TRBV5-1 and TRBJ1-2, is KAGVTQTPRYLIKTRGQQVTLSCSPISGHRSVSWYQQTPGQGLQFLFEYFSETQRNKGNFPGRFSGRQFSNSRSEMNVSTLELGDSALYLCASSFGGDGYTFGSGTRLTVV.